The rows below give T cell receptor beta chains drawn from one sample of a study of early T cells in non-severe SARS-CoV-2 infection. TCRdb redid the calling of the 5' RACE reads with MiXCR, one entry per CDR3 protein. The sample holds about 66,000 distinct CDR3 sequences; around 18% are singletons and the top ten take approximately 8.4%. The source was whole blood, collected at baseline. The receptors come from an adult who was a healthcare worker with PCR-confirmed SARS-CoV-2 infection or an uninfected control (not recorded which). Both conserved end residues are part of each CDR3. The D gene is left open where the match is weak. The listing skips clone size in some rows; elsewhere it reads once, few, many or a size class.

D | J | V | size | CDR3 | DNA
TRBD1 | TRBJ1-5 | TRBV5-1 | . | CASSLGDSLKLQPQHF | TGCGCCAGCAGCTTGGGGGACAGCCTAAAACTACAGCCCCAGCATTTT
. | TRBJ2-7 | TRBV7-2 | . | CASSSGGQYSYEQYF | TGTGCCAGCAGCTCCGGGGGTCAATACTCCTACGAGCAGTACTTC
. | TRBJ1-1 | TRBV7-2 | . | CASSLDGGSRAEAFF | TGTGCCAGCAGCTTAGATGGGGGAAGTAGGGCTGAAGCTTTCTTT
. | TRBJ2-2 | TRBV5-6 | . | CASSLDVTGELFF | TGTGCCAGCAGCTTGGATGTCACCGGGGAGCTGTTTTTT
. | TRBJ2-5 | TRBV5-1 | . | CASSSLFGGQETQYF | TGCGCCAGCAGCTCCCTCTTTGGAGGGCAAGAGACCCAGTACTTC
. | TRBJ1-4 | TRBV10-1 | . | CASRGVRAANEKLFF | TGCGCCAGCAGGGGCGTGAGGGCGGCTAATGAAAAACTGTTTTTT
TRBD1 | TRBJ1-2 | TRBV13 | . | CASSLRDRGDGYTF | TGTGCCAGCAGCTTAAGGGACAGGGGTGATGGCTACACCTTC
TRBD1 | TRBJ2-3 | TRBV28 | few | CASSDRGITDTQYF | TGTGCCAGCAGTGACAGGGGAATCACAGATACGCAGTATTTT
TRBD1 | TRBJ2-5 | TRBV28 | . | CASSLETGEETQYF | TGTGCCAGCAGTTTGGAGACAGGGGAAGAGACCCAGTACTTC
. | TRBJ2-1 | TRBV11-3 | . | CASSSGSSYNEQFF | TGTGCCAGCAGCTCGGGAAGCTCCTACAATGAGCAGTTCTTC
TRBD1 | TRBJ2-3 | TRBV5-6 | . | CASSTWTGETDTQYF | TGTGCCAGCAGCACCTGGACAGGGGAGACAGATACGCAGTATTTT
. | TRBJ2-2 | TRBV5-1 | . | CASSSRGDIYTGELFF | TGCGCCAGCAGCTCCAGGGGAGACATTTACACCGGGGAGCTGTTTTTT
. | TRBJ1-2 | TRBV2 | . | CARRLQGEGGYTF | TGTGCCAGGAGACTACAGGGAGAAGGGGGCTACACCTTC
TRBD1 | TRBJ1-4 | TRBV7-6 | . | CASSLAGTGATNEKLFF | TGTGCCAGCAGCTTAGCCGGCACAGGGGCAACTAATGAAAAACTGTTTTTT
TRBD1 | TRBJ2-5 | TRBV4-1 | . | CASSQGIRQGAQETQYF | TGCGCCAGCAGCCAAGGTATTAGACAGGGTGCACAAGAGACCCAGTACTTC
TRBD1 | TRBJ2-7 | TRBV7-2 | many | CASSSAGDRAYEQYF | TGTGCCAGCAGCTCGGCCGGGGACAGGGCCTACGAGCAGTACTTC
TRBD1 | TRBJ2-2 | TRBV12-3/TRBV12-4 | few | CASSSRTGGINTGELFF | TGTGCCAGCAGTTCTAGGACAGGGGGCATAAACACCGGGGAGCTGTTTTTT
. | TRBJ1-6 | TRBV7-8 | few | CASSLDDPINSPLHF | TGTGCCAGCAGCTTAGACGATCCGATTAATTCACCCCTCCACTTT
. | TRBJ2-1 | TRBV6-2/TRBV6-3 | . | CASKRRDKRLGAESYNEQFF | TGTGCCAGCAAAAGGAGGGACAAAAGGCTGGGGGCCGAGTCCTACAATGAGCAGTTCTTC
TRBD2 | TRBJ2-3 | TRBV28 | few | CASSHALAGGTDTQYF | TGTGCCAGCAGTCACGCCCTAGCGGGGGGCACAGATACGCAGTATTTT
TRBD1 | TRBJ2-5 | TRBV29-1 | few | CSASRGQETQYF | TGCAGCGCTTCCAGGGGGCAAGAGACCCAGTACTTC
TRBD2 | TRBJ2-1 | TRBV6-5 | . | CASKVTSGAGQQFF | TGTGCCAGCAAGGTAACTAGCGGGGCAGGACAGCAGTTCTTC
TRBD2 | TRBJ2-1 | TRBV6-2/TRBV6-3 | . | CASRGTSAYNEQFF | TGTGCCAGCAGAGGGACTAGCGCCTACAATGAGCAGTTCTTC
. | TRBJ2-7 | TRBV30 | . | CAWSVLRSEQYF | TGTGCCTGGAGTGTACTAAGGTCCGAGCAGTACTTC
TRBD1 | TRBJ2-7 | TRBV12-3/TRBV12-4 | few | CASVAGQGSYEQYF | TGTGCCAGCGTTGCTGGACAGGGTTCCTACGAGCAGTACTTC
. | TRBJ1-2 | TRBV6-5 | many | CASSYGQNYGYTF | TGTGCCAGCAGTTACGGACAGAACTATGGCTACACCTTC
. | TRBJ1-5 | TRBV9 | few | CASSEGWNQPQHF | TGTGCCAGCAGCGAGGGGTGGAATCAGCCCCAGCATTTT
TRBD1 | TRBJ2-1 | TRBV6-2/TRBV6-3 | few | CASSPYGTDSYNEQFF | TGTGCCAGCAGTCCTTACGGGACAGACTCCTACAATGAGCAGTTCTTC